This TCR beta chain was documented in a study of blood T cells in healthy people across ages. On this clonotype: The junction departs from germline at one end; a sequencing error may be responsible.

Germline assignment: CDR1 KGHDR and CDR2 SFDVKD. The CDR3 spans 15 residues. Primers used in a second PCR of about 7 to 11 cycles were a sample-barcoded 5' primer and a J-beta primer mix. Using its own MiXCR run on the 5' RACE reads, TCRdb lists one record per CDR3 protein. Of 1.5 million to 2 million distinct CDR3 sequences listed, around 35% were seen once; the top ten hold 11%. This TCR was sampled from a young woman in good health. The chain has TRBV24-1 and TRBJ2-1, with D possibly matching TRBD2 (5 bases). Sequencing used blood. The CDR3, as DNA: TGTGCCACTAGTGACCCCAGCGGAGCTAGCAATGAGCAGTTCTTC. Translated, it gives CATSDPSGASNEQFF.